What follows is one T cell receptor beta chain and its context. Its antigen is not identified. The study drew the donors from its approximately 110-subject validation cohort, separate from the approximately 700-subject first cohort. The data originate from a study of cytomegalovirus exposure and HLA in healthy donors. The assay was immunoSEQ multiplex PCR, and TCRdb's table has in-frame clones only and misses some. This table holds some 330,000 clones, about nine tenths found once. Trimming pared 3 bases from V and 0 bases from J, leaving 12 bases between. CDR1 and CDR2 from the germline V gene are KGHSH and LQKENI. CDR3 size: 16 residues. Points from the study as a whole: Most TCR sequences were seen very rarely across donors, but some public TCRs occurred in many.

The clonotype originates from a woman aged 18-29 years in good health and CMV-seronegative. Sequencing was performed on PBMCs. This sequence joins TRBV18 and TRBJ1-3; D unclear. This CDR3 reads CASSPPGGNSGNTIYF. The CDR3, as DNA: TGTGCCAGCTCACCCCCCGGCGGGAACTCTGGAAACACCATATATTTT.